This is a list of T cell receptor beta chains from one sample in a study of blood T cell repertoires in COVID-19. Using immunoSEQ multiplex PCR, the repertoire was profiled, and TCRdb retains in-frame clones only, with some absent. The sample has under 60,000 clones, about 92% seen once. Sequencing was done on a sample of peripheral blood. The source is a woman older than 75 with acute or convalescent COVID-19. CDR3s include the opening cysteine and the closing phenylalanine or tryptophan. D genes are given only for firm matches. The size of a clone is reported for some rows only, either as once, few or many, or as a class for expanded clones.

D gene: NA
V gene: TRBV3-1/TRBV3-2
J gene: TRBJ2-3
clone size: NA
CDR3 protein: CASSSGEADTQYF

D gene: TRBD1
V gene: TRBV6-4
J gene: TRBJ1-1
clone size: NA
CDR3 protein: CASSEGDRMGAEAFF

D gene: TRBD2
V gene: TRBV6-4
J gene: TRBJ2-7
clone size: NA
CDR3 protein: CASSRDYLSEQYF

D gene: NA
V gene: TRBV30
J gene: TRBJ2-5
clone size: once
CDR3 protein: CAWNLGHGDPQYF

D gene: TRBD1
V gene: TRBV4-1
J gene: TRBJ2-1
clone size: NA
CDR3 protein: CASSHDRGRFF

D gene: NA
V gene: TRBV3-1/TRBV3-2
J gene: TRBJ1-4
clone size: NA
CDR3 protein: CASSQDRGGVGYEKLFF

D gene: TRBD1
V gene: TRBV3-1/TRBV3-2
J gene: TRBJ1-6
clone size: few
CDR3 protein: CASRRDRNSPLHF

D gene: TRBD2
V gene: TRBV5-5
J gene: TRBJ2-2
clone size: NA
CDR3 protein: CASSLQAGGVGELFF

D gene: NA
V gene: TRBV5-4
J gene: TRBJ1-2
clone size: once
CDR3 protein: CASSFDRGGYTF

D gene: NA
V gene: TRBV4-2
J gene: TRBJ1-2
clone size: NA
CDR3 protein: CASSQDAGQNYGYTF

D gene: TRBD2
V gene: TRBV5-6
J gene: TRBJ2-3
clone size: once
CDR3 protein: CASSLERLAGTDTQYF

D gene: TRBD1
V gene: TRBV7-6
J gene: TRBJ2-6
clone size: NA
CDR3 protein: CASSPRGQAFGANVLTF

D gene: NA
V gene: TRBV6-5
J gene: TRBJ2-7
clone size: once
CDR3 protein: CASKETRSYEQYF

D gene: TRBD2
V gene: TRBV24-1
J gene: TRBJ2-1
clone size: NA
CDR3 protein: CATSDQLAGGTGSYNEQFF

D gene: TRBD1
V gene: TRBV5-1
J gene: TRBJ2-3
clone size: NA
CDR3 protein: CASSLLAGQGADTQYF

D gene: NA
V gene: TRBV2
J gene: TRBJ1-5
clone size: NA
CDR3 protein: CASSELGGNGNQPQHF

D gene: TRBD2
V gene: TRBV19
J gene: TRBJ2-7
clone size: NA
CDR3 protein: CASSPARTSGNLQEQYF

D gene: TRBD1
V gene: TRBV6-5
J gene: TRBJ1-2
clone size: NA
CDR3 protein: CASSLTGVGYTF

D gene: NA
V gene: TRBV18
J gene: TRBJ2-6
clone size: NA
CDR3 protein: CASSPSGGGASGANVLTF

D gene: TRBD1
V gene: TRBV7-2
J gene: TRBJ1-3
clone size: once
CDR3 protein: CASSEGQGSGSGNTIYF